Sequencing of this T cell receptor beta chain was carried out in a study of T cells in Graves' hyperthyroidism and ophthalmopathy (dated by TCRdb to between 2019 and 2020). Study-level background: Peripheral blood was sampled at the time of initial diagnosis, prior to any treatment. The roughly 91 discovery patients were randomly divided into training and test sets at a 7:3 ratio. Once sampling was done, hyperthyroidism patients were given methimazole at a starting dose of 30 mg daily, whereas ophthalmopathy patients were given high-dose intravenous methylprednisolone. Prospective prediction of ophthalmopathy was tested in an independent validation cohort consisting of 18 hyperthyroidism patients and approximately 16 patients who later progressed to ophthalmopathy. A discovery cohort of about 96 patients, approximately 45 with Graves' ophthalmopathy and over 55 with stable Graves' hyperthyroidism, was used to find distinguishing TCR V-J signatures. In roughly six Graves' hyperthyroidism patients, the study also compared T-cell repertoires from thyroid tissue with T-cell repertoires from blood. TCR Vbeta CDR3 sequencing of approximately 140 peripheral blood samples (under 45 ophthalmopathy, about 74 hyperthyroidism and some 17 progressor patients) is reported in the paper. The paper's findings and limits, for the study overall: No statistical method was used to set the sample size in advance, and investigators knew the group allocation. Blood samples also contained most of the expanded thyroid clonotypes (frequency above 0.001), which suggests that blood repertoires may reflect thyroid immune responses. In validation, the model predicted progression to ophthalmopathy a median of about 6.5 months before onset, with over 55% sensitivity and almost 75% specificity. Ophthalmopathy was separated from stable hyperthyroidism by a 13 V-J signature model, with roughly 88% sensitivity and approximately 81% specificity obtained in cross-validation and 80%/75% obtained in testing.

Concerning this clonotype itself: Its recognized antigen is unknown. No quality values exist for individual bases; no much larger clone is one base distant.

Ophthalmopathy patients had moderately to severely active disease, Clinical Activity Score of at least 3, NOSPECS grade of at least 4, and duration under 3 months. Exclusion was applied to patients with uncontrolled infections, other autoimmune diseases, pregnancy or lactation. Clinical symptoms, serum thyroxine and TRAb, thyroid ultrasound, and orbital computed tomography formed the basis for the diagnoses. Ficoll-Paque density gradient centrifugation was used to isolate PBMCs from approximately 10 ml of fresh peripheral blood. Trizol reagent was used to extract total RNA, and RNA quality was then checked on an Agilent 2100 Bioanalyzer. The TCR beta CDR3 regions were amplified from the RNA transcripts. A first-round RT-PCR of the TCR CDR3 used the HTBI primer set with the Qiagen OneStep RT-PCR kit. Libraries were constructed in a second round of multiplex PCR, after which size selection and purification were carried out. The libraries were sequenced on an Illumina HiSeq2000 using paired-end 100 bp reads. In the authors' own workflow: SOAPnuke was used to process the raw data, throwing out any read that contained adapters or uncalled bases, had a mean Phred below 15, or lacked an exact constant-primer or identifier match. COPE v1.2.5 was used to merge the high-quality paired reads, and each unique nucleotide sequence was defined as a clonotype. Clonotypes were aligned to IMGT TRBV, TRBD and TRBJ reference segments using MiTCR v1.1. The analysis included only V-J combinations with a frequency above 0.0001, which together covered roughly 99% of the repertoires. The TCS score was defined as F50 (clonal expansion) divided by E x V (chaos), with BLOSUM62-based TCRdist calculated between CDR3 peptides within each V-J. Welch's t-statistics and random forest reduced 500 to 650 V-J features to around 14, which were used in a naive Bayes classifier (R e1071). The Morisita-Horn index was used to measure how similar the thyroid and blood repertoires were. TCRdb reran the public reads through fastp at Q25 and MiXCR, keeping productive beta chains. Each entry is one CDR3 protein sequence, shown with its most common DNA and genes. TCRdb, rather than the study authors, made the V and J calls. This sample lists approximately 600,000 distinct CDR3 sequences; approximately 14% were detected once. The top ten constitute about 4.5% of the sample.

Trimmed from V: 4 bases; trimmed from J: 3 bases; junction bases lacking a gene match: 8. From its cysteine to its phenylalanine, the CDR3 spans 16 amino acids. Only the CDR3 DNA stays, 48 bases, in frame from base 1. Based on the germline V gene, the CDR1 and CDR2 sequences are MNHEY and SVGEGT. Sequencing was carried out using blood. The receptor was isolated from a woman in her thirties or forties with Graves' ophthalmopathy. The sequence is built from TRBV6-2 or TRBV6-3 and TRBJ2-7; the junction holds 11 bases that match TRBD1. The bases read TGTGCCAGCAGTTTGTCGGGGACAGGGGGACTCTACGAGCAGTACTTC. Its translation reads: CASSLSGTGGLYEQYF.